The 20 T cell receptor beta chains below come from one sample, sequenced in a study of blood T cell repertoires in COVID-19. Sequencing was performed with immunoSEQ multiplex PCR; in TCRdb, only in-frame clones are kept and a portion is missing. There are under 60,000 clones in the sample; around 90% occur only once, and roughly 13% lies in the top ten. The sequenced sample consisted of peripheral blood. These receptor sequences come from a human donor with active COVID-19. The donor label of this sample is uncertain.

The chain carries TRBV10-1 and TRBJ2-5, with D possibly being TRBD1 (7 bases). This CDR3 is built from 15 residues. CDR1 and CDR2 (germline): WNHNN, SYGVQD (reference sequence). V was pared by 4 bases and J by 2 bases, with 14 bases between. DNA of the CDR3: TGCGCCAGCAGTGTAGGAGGGGGCTTTCAAGAGACCCAGTACTTC. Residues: CASSVGGGFQETQYF.

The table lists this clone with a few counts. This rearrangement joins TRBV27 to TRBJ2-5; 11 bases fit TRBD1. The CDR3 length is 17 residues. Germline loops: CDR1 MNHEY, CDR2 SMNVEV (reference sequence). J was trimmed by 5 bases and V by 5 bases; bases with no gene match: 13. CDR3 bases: TGTGCCAGCAGTCCCTGGGACAGGGGGTACCGGGATGAGACCCAGTACTTC. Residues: CASSPWDRGYRDETQYF.

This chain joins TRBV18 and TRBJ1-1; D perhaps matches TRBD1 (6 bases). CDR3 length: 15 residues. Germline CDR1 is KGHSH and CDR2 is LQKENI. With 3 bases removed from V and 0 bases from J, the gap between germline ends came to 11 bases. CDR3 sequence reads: CASSPGQLMNTEAFF. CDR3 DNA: TGTGCCAGCTCACCCGGACAGCTTATGAACACTGAAGCTTTCTTT.

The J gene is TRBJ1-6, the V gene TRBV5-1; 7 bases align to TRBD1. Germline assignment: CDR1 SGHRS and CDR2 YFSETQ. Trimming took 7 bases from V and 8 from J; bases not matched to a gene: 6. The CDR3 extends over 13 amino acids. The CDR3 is CASGTETDSPLHF. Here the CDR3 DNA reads TGCGCCAGCGGGACAGAAACTGATTCACCCCTCCACTTT.

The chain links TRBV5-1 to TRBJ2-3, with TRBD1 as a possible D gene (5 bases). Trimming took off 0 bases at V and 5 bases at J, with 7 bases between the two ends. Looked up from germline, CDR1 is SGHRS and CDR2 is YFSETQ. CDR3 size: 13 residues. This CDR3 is CASSLGRGDTQYF. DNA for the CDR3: TGCGCCAGCAGCTTGGGTAGGGGAGATACGCAGTATTTT.

The CDR3 reads CASREGQLNTGELFF. DNA of the CDR3: TGCGCCAGCAGAGAGGGACAGCTCAACACCGGGGAGCTGTTTTTT. The chain links TRBV10-2 to TRBJ2-2, with 7 bases that match TRBD1. The CDR3 consists of 15 residues. Germline V gene sequence: CDR1 WSHSY, CDR2 SAAADI. Unmatched junction bases numbered 6, after V lost 6 bases and J lost 2 bases.

The CDR3 bases are TGTGCCAGCAGCGTATCTCAGGGATTCGAAGCTTTCTTT. It specifies CASSVSQGFEAFF. This rearrangement joins TRBV9 to TRBJ1-1; D is perhaps TRBD1 (5 bases). Germline CDR1 and CDR2: SGDLS and YYNGEE. V lost 1 base and J lost 8, with 12 bases in between. This CDR3 comprises 13 residues.

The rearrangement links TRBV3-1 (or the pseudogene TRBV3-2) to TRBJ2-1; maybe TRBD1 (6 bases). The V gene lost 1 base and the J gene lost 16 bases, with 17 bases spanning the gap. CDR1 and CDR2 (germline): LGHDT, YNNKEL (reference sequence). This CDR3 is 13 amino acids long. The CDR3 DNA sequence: TGTGCCAGCAGCCAAGTATCCGCCGGGGACACCTTCTTC. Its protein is CASSQVSAGDTFF.

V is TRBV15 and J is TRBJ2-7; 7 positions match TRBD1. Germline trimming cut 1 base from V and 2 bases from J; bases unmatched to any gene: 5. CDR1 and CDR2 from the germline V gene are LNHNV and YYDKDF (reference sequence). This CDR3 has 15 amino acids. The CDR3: CATSRAAGGAYEQYF. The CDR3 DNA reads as TGTGCCACCAGCAGAGCGGCAGGGGGAGCCTACGAGCAGTACTTC.

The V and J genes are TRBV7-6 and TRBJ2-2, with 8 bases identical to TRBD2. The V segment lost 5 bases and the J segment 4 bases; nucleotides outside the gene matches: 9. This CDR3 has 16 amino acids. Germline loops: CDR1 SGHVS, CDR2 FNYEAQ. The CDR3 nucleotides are TGTGCCAGCAGCATTTATAGCGGGACGGGCACCGGGGAGCTGTTTTTT. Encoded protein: CASSIYSGTGTGELFF.

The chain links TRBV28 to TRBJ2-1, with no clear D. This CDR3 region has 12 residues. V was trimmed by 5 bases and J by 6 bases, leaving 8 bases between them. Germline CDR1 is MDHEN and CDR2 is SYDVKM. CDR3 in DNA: TGTGCCAGCAGTACCCCCGGCAATGAGCAGTTCTTC. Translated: CASSTPGNEQFF.

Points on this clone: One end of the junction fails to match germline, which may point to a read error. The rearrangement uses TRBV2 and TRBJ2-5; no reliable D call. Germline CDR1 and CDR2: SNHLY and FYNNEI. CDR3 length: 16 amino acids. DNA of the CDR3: TGTGCCAGCAGCGAAGAAACAGTGCTAAGCCAAGAGACCCAGTACTTC. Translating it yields CASSEETVLSQETQYF.

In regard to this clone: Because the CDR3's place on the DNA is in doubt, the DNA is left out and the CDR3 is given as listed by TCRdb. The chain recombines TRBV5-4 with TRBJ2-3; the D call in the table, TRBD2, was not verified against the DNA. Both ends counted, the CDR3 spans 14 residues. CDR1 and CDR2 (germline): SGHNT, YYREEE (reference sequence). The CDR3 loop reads CASSLKLVAGGTYF.

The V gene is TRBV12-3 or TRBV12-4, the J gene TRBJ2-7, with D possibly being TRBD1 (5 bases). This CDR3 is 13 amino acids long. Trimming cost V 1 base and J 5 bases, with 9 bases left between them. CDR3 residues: CASSLGQGDEQYF. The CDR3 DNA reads TGTGCCAGCAGTTTAGGGCAGGGTGACGAGCAGTACTTC.

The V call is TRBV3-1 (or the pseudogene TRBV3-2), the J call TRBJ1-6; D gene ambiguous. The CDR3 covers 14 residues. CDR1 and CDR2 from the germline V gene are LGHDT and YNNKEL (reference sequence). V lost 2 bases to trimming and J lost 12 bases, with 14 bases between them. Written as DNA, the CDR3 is TGTGCCAGCAGCCAAAAAAGTACGGGGAGACCCCTCCACTTT. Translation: CASSQKSTGRPLHF.

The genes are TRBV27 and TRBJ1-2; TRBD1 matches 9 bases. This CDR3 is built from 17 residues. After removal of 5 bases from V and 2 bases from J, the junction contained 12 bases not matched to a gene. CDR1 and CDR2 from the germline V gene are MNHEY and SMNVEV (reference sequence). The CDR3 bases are TGTGCCAGCAGTCCCTGGACAGGGGCGGTCGCGAACTATGGCTACACCTTC. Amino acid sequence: CASSPWTGAVANYGYTF.

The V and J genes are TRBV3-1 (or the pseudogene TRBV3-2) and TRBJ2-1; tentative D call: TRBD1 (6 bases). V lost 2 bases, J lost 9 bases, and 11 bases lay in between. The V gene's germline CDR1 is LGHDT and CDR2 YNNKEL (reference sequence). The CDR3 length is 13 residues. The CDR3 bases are TGTGCCAGCAGCCAACTTTCAGGGGCTGAGCAGTTCTTC. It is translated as CASSQLSGAEQFF.

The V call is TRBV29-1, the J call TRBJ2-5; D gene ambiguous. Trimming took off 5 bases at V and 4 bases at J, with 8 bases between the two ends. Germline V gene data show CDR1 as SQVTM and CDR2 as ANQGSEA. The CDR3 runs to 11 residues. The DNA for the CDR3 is TGCAGCGTTTCCCCGGGAGAGACCCAGTACTTC. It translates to CSVSPGETQYF.

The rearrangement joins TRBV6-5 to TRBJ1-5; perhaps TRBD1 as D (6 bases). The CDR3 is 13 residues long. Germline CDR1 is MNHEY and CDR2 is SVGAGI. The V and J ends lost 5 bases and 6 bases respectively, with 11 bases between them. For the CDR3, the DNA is TGTGCCAGCAGTAACAGGGCGGTTCAGCCCCAGCATTTT. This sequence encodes CASSNRAVQPQHF.

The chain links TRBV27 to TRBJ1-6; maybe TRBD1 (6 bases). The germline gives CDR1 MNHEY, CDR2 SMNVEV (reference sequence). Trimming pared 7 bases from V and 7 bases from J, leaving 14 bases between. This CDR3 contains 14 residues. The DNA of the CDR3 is TGTGCCAGCAAGTCTACAGGGACAAATTCACCCCTCCACTTT. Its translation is CASKSTGTNSPLHF.